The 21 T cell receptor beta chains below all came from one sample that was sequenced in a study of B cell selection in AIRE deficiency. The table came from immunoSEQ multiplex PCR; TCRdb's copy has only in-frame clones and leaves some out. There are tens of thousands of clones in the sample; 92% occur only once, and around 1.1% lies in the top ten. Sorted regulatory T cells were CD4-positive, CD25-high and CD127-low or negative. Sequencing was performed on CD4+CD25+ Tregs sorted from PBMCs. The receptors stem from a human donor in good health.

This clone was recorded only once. In DNA, the CDR3 is TGTGCCAGTAGTAATTGGGACAGGGGTTCCAGCTCCTACAATGAGCAGTTCTTC. Amino acid sequence: CASSNWDRGSSSYNEQFF. V is TRBV19 and J is TRBJ2-1, with 10 bases lining up with TRBD1. This CDR3 contains 18 residues. V was pared by 4 bases and J by 0 bases, with 9 bases of the junction left unmatched. CDR1 and CDR2 from the germline V gene are LNHDA and SQIVND (reference sequence). Full variable domain (remainder filled in from reference TRBV19 and TRBJ2-1): DGGITQSPKYLFRKEGQNVTLSCEQNLNHDAMYWYRQDPGQGLRLIYYSQIVNDFQKGDIAEGYSVSREKKESFPLTVTSAQKNPTAFYLCASSNWDRGSSSYNEQFFGPGTRLTVL.

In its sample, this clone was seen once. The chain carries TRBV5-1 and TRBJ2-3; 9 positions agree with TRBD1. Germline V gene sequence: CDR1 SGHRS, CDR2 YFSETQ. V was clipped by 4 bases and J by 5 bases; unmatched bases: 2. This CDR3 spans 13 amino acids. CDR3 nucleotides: TGCGCCAGCAGCGGGGGACAGGGAGATACGCAGTATTTT. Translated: CASSGGQGDTQYF.

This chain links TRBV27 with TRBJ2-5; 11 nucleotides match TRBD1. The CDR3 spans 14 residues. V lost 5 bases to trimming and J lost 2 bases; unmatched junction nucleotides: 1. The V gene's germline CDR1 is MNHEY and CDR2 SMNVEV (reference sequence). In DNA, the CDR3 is TGTGCCAGCAGTGGACAGGGGGCACAAGAGACCCAGTACTTC. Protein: CASSGQGAQETQYF.

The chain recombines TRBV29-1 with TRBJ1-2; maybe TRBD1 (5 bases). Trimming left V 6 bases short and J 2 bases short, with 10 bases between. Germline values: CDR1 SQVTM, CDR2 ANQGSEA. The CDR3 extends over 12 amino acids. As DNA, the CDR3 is TGCAGCGTGCGTGCAGGGAACTATGGCTACACCTTC. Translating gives CSVRAGNYGYTF.

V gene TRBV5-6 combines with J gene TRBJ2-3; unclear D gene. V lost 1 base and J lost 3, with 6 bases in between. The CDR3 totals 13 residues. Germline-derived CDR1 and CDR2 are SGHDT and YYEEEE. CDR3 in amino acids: CASSLLGTDTQYF. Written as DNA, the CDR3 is TGTGCCAGCAGCTTGTTGGGGACAGATACGCAGTATTTT.

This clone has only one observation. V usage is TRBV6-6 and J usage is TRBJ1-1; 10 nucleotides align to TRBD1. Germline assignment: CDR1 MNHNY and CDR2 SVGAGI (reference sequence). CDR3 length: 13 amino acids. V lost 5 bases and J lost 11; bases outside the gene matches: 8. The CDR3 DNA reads TGTGCCAGCAGTAACAGACAGGGGGCCAGCGCTTTCTTT. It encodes CASSNRQGASAFF.

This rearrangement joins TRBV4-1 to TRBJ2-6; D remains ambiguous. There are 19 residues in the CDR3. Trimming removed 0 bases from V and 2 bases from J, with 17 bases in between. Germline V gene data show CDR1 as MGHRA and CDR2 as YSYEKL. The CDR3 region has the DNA TGCGCCAGCAGCCAAGACCCGCGGCTGGGAATGACTGGGGCCAACGTCCTGACTTTC. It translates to CASSQDPRLGMTGANVLTF.

The CDR3 sequence is CASRRSAGQGNGELFF. In DNA form, the CDR3 reads TGCGCCAGCAGACGCAGTGCGGGACAGGGGAACGGGGAGCTGTTTTTT. V is TRBV5-1 and J is TRBJ2-2; the match to TRBD1 covers 10 bases. This CDR3 region has 16 residues. CDR1 and CDR2 (germline): SGHRS, YFSETQ. V gave up 5 bases and J gave up 7 bases; unmatched junction bases: 11. Full variable domain (outside the CDR3, taken from reference TRBV5-1 and TRBJ2-2): KAGVTQTPRYLIKTRGQQVTLSCSPISGHRSVSWYQQTPGQGLQFLFEYFSETQRNKGNFPGRFSGRQFSNSRSEMNVSTLELGDSALYLCASRRSAGQGNGELFFGEGSRLTVL.

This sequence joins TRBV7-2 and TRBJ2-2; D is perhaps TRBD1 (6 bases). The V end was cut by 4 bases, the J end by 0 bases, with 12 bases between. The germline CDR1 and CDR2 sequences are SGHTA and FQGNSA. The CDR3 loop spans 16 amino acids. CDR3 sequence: CASSSYRATNTGELFF. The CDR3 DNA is TGTGCCAGCAGCTCGTACAGGGCAACGAACACCGGGGAGCTGTTTTTT.

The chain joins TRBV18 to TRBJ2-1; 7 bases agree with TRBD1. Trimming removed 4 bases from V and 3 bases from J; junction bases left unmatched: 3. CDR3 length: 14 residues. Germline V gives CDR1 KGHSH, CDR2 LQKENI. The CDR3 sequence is CASSRTGGYNEQFF. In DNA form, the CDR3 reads TGTGCCAGCTCACGGACAGGCGGCTACAATGAGCAGTTCTTC.

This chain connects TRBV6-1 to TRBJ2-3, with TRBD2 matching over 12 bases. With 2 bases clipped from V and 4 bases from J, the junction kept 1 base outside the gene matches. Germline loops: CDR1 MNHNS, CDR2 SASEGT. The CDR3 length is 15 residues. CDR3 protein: CASSELAGGPDTQYF. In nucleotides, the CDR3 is TGTGCCAGCAGTGAACTAGCGGGGGGGCCAGATACGCAGTATTTT.

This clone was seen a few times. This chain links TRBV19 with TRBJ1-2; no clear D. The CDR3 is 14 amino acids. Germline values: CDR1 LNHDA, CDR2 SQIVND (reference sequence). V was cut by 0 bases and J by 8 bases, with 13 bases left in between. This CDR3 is CASSIDVTSLGYTF. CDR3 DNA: TGTGCCAGTAGTATAGATGTAACGAGTCTGGGCTACACCTTC.

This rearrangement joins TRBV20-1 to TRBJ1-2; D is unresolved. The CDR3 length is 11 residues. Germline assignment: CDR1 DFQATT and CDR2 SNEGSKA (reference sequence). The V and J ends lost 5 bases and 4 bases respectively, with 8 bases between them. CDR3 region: CSAPTVYGYTF. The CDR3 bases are TGCAGTGCTCCGACCGTCTATGGCTACACCTTC.

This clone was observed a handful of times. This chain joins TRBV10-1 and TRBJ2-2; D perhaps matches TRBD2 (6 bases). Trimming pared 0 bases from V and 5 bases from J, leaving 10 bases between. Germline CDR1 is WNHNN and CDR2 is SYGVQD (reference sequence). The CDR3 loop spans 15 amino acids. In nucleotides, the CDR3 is TGCGCCAGCAGTGAGTCCGCGGGGACTACCGGGGAGCTGTTTTTT. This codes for CASSESAGTTGELFF.

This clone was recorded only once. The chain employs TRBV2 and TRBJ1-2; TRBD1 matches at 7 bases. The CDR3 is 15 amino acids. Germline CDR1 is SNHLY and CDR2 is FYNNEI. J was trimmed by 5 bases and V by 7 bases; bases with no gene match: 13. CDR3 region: CASTPPEGRGYGYTF. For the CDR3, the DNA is TGTGCCAGCACCCCACCAGAGGGCAGGGGGTATGGCTACACCTTC.

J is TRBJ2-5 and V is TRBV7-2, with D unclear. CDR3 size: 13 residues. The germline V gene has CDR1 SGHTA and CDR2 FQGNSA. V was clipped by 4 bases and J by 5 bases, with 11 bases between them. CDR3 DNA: TGTGCCAGCAGCTCCCAAGGCCGGGAGACCCAGTACTTC. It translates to CASSSQGRETQYF.

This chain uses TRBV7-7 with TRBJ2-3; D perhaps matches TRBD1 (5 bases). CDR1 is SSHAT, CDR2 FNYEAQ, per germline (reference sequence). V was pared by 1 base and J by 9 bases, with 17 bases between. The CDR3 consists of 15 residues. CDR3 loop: CASSLEWGRGSTQYF. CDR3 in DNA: TGTGCCAGCAGCTTAGAGTGGGGCCGCGGAAGCACGCAGTATTTT.

Here the CDR3 DNA reads TGCGCCAGCAGCCAAGATATGGGAGGAGGTGAAAAACTGTTTTTT. This encodes CASSQDMGGGEKLFF. This chain connects TRBV4-3 to TRBJ1-4, with no clear D. This CDR3 has 15 amino acids. Germline V gene sequence: CDR1 LGHNA, CDR2 YSLEER. Trimming pared 0 bases from V and 7 bases from J, leaving 12 bases between.

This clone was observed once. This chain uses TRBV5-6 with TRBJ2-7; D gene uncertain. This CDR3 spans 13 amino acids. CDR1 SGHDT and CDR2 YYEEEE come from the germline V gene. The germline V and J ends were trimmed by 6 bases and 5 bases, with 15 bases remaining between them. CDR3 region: CASTPRGLNEQYF. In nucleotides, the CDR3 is TGTGCCAGCACCCCCCGCGGCCTCAACGAGCAGTACTTC.

The CDR3 DNA reads TGTGCCAGCAGCTTATTTTCGGGGTTCACCGGGGAGCTGTTTTTT. It translates to CASSLFSGFTGELFF. The chain is built from TRBV7-9 and TRBJ2-2; possibly TRBD2 for D (5 bases). Germline CDR1 SEHNR, CDR2 FQNEAQ (reference sequence). The V end was cut by 2 bases, the J end by 4 bases, with 11 bases between. The CDR3 covers 15 residues.

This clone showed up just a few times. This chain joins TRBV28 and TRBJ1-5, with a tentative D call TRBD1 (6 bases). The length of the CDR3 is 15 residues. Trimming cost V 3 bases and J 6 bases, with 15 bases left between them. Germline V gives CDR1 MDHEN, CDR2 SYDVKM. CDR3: CASSFAGKGGQPQHF. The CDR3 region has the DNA TGTGCCAGCAGTTTTGCGGGGAAAGGGGGTCAGCCCCAGCATTTT.